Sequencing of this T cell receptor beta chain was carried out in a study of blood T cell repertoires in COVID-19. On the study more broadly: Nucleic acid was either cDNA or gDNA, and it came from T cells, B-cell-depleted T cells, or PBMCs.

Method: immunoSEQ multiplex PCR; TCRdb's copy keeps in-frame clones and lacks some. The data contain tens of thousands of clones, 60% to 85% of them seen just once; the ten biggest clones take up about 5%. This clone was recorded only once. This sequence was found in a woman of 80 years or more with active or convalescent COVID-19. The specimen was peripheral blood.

In nucleotides, the CDR3 is TGTGCCAGCAGCATCCGTGGACATCTCAACGGGGAGCTGTTTTTT. Its protein product is CASSIRGHLNGELFF. The genes are TRBV27 and TRBJ2-2, with D perhaps TRBD1 (5 bases). CDR3 length equals 15 residues. Trimming pared 6 bases from V and 7 bases from J, leaving 18 bases between. Germline V gene sequence: CDR1 MNHEY, CDR2 SMNVEV (reference sequence).